This TCR beta chain was recovered during a study of blood T cell repertoires in COVID-19. Across the study: The United States, Italy and Spain provided the acute and convalescent COVID-19 samples. From T cells, B-cell-depleted T cells, or PBMCs came the material, which was cDNA or gDNA.

The CDR3 runs to 14 residues. The germline V and J ends were trimmed by 2 bases and 7 bases, with 9 bases remaining between them. Germline V lookup: CDR1 MNHNS, CDR2 SASEGT. Clones were sequenced by immunoSEQ multiplex PCR, and TCRdb holds only the in-frame ones, with some missing. The sample carries some 170,000 clones, roughly four fifths recorded once. The gene calls are TRBV6-1 and TRBJ1-6; D remains unclear. The sample consisted of peripheral blood. This sequence originates from a man aged 60 to 75 with active or convalescent COVID-19. In nucleotides, the CDR3 is TGTGCCAGCAGTGAATCGGTCTACAATTCACCCCTCCACTTT. Encoded protein: CASSESVYNSPLHF.